The 29 T cell receptor beta chains reported below all come from one sample, sequenced in a study of blood T cell repertoires in COVID-19. The protocol was immunoSEQ multiplex PCR, while the TCRdb copy is restricted to in-frame clones and leaves out a portion. The sample lists hundreds of thousands of clones; about 86% were seen once. Sample: peripheral blood. The origin of the receptors is an elderly man with acute or convalescent COVID-19.

The chain couples TRBV24-1 to TRBJ2-1; 11 nucleotides align to TRBD2. This CDR3 is built from 16 residues. V lost 3 bases and J lost 0; bases outside the gene matches: 0. CDR1 KGHDR and CDR2 SFDVKD come from the germline V gene. CDR3 region: CATSDGLAGSYNEQFF. The CDR3 DNA follows: TGTGCCACCAGTGATGGACTAGCGGGCTCCTACAATGAGCAGTTCTTC.

The chain joins TRBV7-6 to TRBJ1-5, with a possible D match to TRBD1 (5 bases). The germline CDR1 and CDR2 sequences are SGHVS and FNYEAQ. The CDR3 contains 15 residues. The V end lost 3 bases, the J end lost 0 bases, and 9 bases lay between the germline ends. DNA for the CDR3: TGTGCCAGCAGCTTGCAGCAGGGTAGCAATCAGCCCCAGCATTTT. The encoded protein is CASSLQQGSNQPQHF.

The gene calls are TRBV10-1 and TRBJ2-3, with TRBD2 identical over 7 bases. After removal of 2 bases from V and 6 bases from J, the junction contained 8 bases not matched to a gene. Germline values: CDR1 WNHNN, CDR2 SYGVQD (reference sequence). CDR3 length equals 15 residues. The CDR3 DNA reads TGCGCCAGCAGTGAGAACGCGGGAGCGGGGGATACGCAGTATTTT. Translating it yields CASSENAGAGDTQYF.

The chain recombines TRBV7-2 with TRBJ2-5; 7 bases line up with TRBD1. V lost 3 bases, J lost 5 bases, and 3 bases stayed unmatched. The CDR3 length is 13 residues. Germline V gene lookup returns CDR1 SGHTA and CDR2 FQGNSA. The CDR3 loop reads CASSFDREETQYF. The CDR3 DNA follows: TGTGCCAGCAGCTTCGACAGGGAGGAGACCCAGTACTTC. The complete variable domain, with remaining parts taken from reference TRBV7-2 and TRBJ2-5, reads GAGVSQSPSNKVTEKGKDVELRCDPISGHTALYWYRQSLGQGLEFLIYFQGNSAPDKSGLPSDRFSAERTGGSVSTLTIQRTQQEDSAVYLCASSFDREETQYFGPGTRLLVL.

This clone was detected only a few times. The chain is built from TRBV3-1 (or the pseudogene TRBV3-2) and TRBJ1-2; D call uncertain. Trimming left V 2 bases short and J 5 bases short, with 15 bases between. CDR1 is LGHDT and CDR2 is YNNKEL in the germline V gene (reference sequence). The length of the CDR3 is 15 residues. The CDR3 spells CASSQTPKGEYGYTF. CDR3 coding DNA: TGTGCCAGCAGCCAAACCCCTAAGGGAGAATATGGCTACACCTTC.

The chain joins TRBV18 to TRBJ2-1; no reliable D call. Germline loops: CDR1 KGHSH, CDR2 LQKENI. Trimming cost V 1 base and J 0 bases, with 7 bases left between them. The CDR3 runs to 15 residues. The CDR3 loop is CASSPQASSYNEQFF. The DNA for the CDR3 is TGTGCCAGCTCACCACAGGCTAGCTCCTACAATGAGCAGTTCTTC.

This clone has just one count. V and J are TRBV19 and TRBJ2-4; D perhaps matches TRBD2 (5 bases). The V end lost 3 bases, the J end lost 1 base, and 13 bases lay between the germline ends. Germline loops: CDR1 LNHDA, CDR2 SQIVND (reference sequence). This CDR3 comprises 16 residues. CDR3 in amino acids: CASSMGLALAKNIQYF. The CDR3 nucleotides read TGTGCCAGTAGTATGGGTCTAGCCCTTGCCAAAAACATTCAGTACTTC. Full variable domain (rest looked up from reference TRBV19 and TRBJ2-4): DGGITQSPKYLFRKEGQNVTLSCEQNLNHDAMYWYRQDPGQGLRLIYYSQIVNDFQKGDIAEGYSVSREKKESFPLTVTSAQKNPTAFYLCASSMGLALAKNIQYFGAGTRLSVL.

This clone showed up just once. The V call is TRBV28, the J call TRBJ2-7, with 7 nucleotides matching TRBD1. Germline V gives CDR1 MDHEN, CDR2 SYDVKM. The CDR3 extends over 14 amino acids. With V trimmed by 2 bases and J by 3 bases, 4 bases remained unmatched. CDR3 in amino acids: CASSLRGQDYEQYF. Here the CDR3 DNA reads TGTGCCAGCAGTTTACGAGGACAGGACTACGAGCAGTACTTC.

This chain links TRBV19 with TRBJ2-5, with 11 bases identical to TRBD1. The CDR3 has 16 amino acids. Germline loops: CDR1 LNHDA, CDR2 SQIVND (reference sequence). The V segment lost 5 bases and the J segment 6 bases; nucleotides outside the gene matches: 11. CDR3 nucleotides: TGTGCCAGTAGTGTGCCCGGGACAGGGGGAGAAAAGACCCAGTACTTC. This codes for CASSVPGTGGEKTQYF.

The gene calls are TRBV24-1 and TRBJ1-3, with 8 bases identical to TRBD1. In germline, CDR1 is KGHDR, CDR2 SFDVKD. J lost 1 base, V lost 8 bases, and 3 bases had no gene match. The CDR3 is 14 amino acids. The CDR3 nucleotides read TGTGCCACCAACAGGGGGGTATCTGGAAACACCATATATTTT. Amino acid sequence: CATNRGVSGNTIYF.

This rearrangement joins TRBV19 to TRBJ2-1; TRBD2 matches at 11 bases. The CDR3 contains 16 residues. Trimming cost V 5 bases and J 0 bases; bases outside gene matches: 3. Germline V gene lookup returns CDR1 LNHDA and CDR2 SQIVND (reference sequence). This chain's CDR3 is CASSRLAGPSYNEQFF. CDR3 nucleotide sequence: TGTGCCAGTAGTCGACTAGCGGGGCCCTCCTACAATGAGCAGTTCTTC. Full variable domain (remainder filled in from reference TRBV19 and TRBJ2-1): DGGITQSPKYLFRKEGQNVTLSCEQNLNHDAMYWYRQDPGQGLRLIYYSQIVNDFQKGDIAEGYSVSREKKESFPLTVTSAQKNPTAFYLCASSRLAGPSYNEQFFGPGTRLTVL.

The V gene is TRBV18, the J gene TRBJ2-2; a weak D match, TRBD2 (6 bases). There are 16 residues in the CDR3. Germline lookup yields CDR1 KGHSH and CDR2 LQKENI. V was trimmed by 3 bases and J by 0 bases, leaving 11 bases between them. CDR3 coding DNA: TGTGCCAGCTCACCCCTCGGCGGGGCGAACACCGGGGAGCTGTTTTTT. This translates into CASSPLGGANTGELFF.

The genes are TRBV4-2 and TRBJ1-2; D gene uncertain. CDR3 size: 12 residues. Germline CDR1 reads LGHNA; CDR2 reads YNFKEQ. V was clipped by 1 base and J by 8 bases, with 8 bases between them. CDR3 amino acids: CASSQGYSGYTF. The DNA of the CDR3 is TGTGCCAGCAGCCAAGGGTACAGCGGCTACACCTTC.

J is TRBJ1-5 and V is TRBV15; D is unresolved. Looked up from germline, CDR1 is LNHNV and CDR2 is YYDKDF (reference sequence). The V end was cut by 0 bases, the J end by 0 bases, with 6 bases between. This CDR3 comprises 15 residues. CDR3 nucleotide sequence: TGTGCCACCAGCAGAGACCTGTATAGCAATCAGCCCCAGCATTTT. Its protein product is CATSRDLYSNQPQHF.

The CDR3 DNA reads TGTGCCAGCAGCTTACACACAACTAATGAAAAACTGTTTTTT. Translating it yields CASSLHTTNEKLFF. The chain carries TRBV5-6 and TRBJ1-4; no clear D gene. V was cut by 2 bases and J by 0 bases, with 5 bases left in between. Per the germline V gene, CDR1 is SGHDT and CDR2 is YYEEEE. The CDR3 contains 14 residues. The variable domain in full, with the rest retrieved from reference TRBV5-6 and TRBJ1-4, is DAGVTQSPTHLIKTRGQQVTLRCSPKSGHDTVSWYQQALGQGPQFIFQYYEEEERQRGNFPDRFSGHQFPNYSSELNVNALLLGDSALYLCASSLHTTNEKLFFGSGTQLSVL.

The V and J genes are TRBV19 and TRBJ1-5; tentatively, D is TRBD1 (6 bases). Trimming pared 3 bases from V and 6 bases from J, leaving 12 bases between. Germline values: CDR1 LNHDA, CDR2 SQIVND (reference sequence). This CDR3 region has 14 residues. The CDR3 coding sequence is TGTGCCAGTAGTATTAAAAGGGGGAGTCAGCCCCAGCATTTT. Its protein product is CASSIKRGSQPQHF. The variable domain in full, with the rest retrieved from reference TRBV19 and TRBJ1-5, is DGGITQSPKYLFRKEGQNVTLSCEQNLNHDAMYWYRQDPGQGLRLIYYSQIVNDFQKGDIAEGYSVSREKKESFPLTVTSAQKNPTAFYLCASSIKRGSQPQHFGDGTRLSIL.

The chain combines TRBV19 with TRBJ2-5; 10 bases are a match to TRBD2. V lost 5 bases and J lost 5; bases outside the gene matches: 11. This CDR3 has 16 amino acids. Germline V gives CDR1 LNHDA, CDR2 SQIVND (reference sequence). For the CDR3, the DNA is TGTGCCAGTAGTCCCGTAGCGGGAGGAACCCTGGAGACCCAGTACTTC. Protein: CASSPVAGGTLETQYF.

This rearrangement joins TRBV28 to TRBJ1-6; 7 bases fit TRBD1. J was trimmed by 0 bases and V by 8 bases; bases with no gene match: 4. The CDR3 runs 15 residues. Germline lookup yields CDR1 MDHEN and CDR2 SYDVKM. The CDR3: CASRDSLSYNSPLHF. For the CDR3, the DNA is TGTGCCAGCCGGGACAGCCTCTCCTATAATTCACCCCTCCACTTT.

V gene TRBV7-9 combines with J gene TRBJ2-7, with a tentative D call TRBD2 (7 bases). V gave up 3 bases and J gave up 1 base, with 13 bases separating them. Germline V gene lookup returns CDR1 SEHNR and CDR2 FQNEAQ (reference sequence). The CDR3 runs 15 residues. CDR3 protein: CASSFTGRGSYEQYF. For the CDR3, the DNA is TGTGCCAGCAGCTTCACTGGGAGGGGGTCCTACGAGCAGTACTTC.

The chain links TRBV28 to TRBJ2-3; TRBD2 agrees at 10 bases. This CDR3 spans 15 amino acids. Looked up from germline, CDR1 is MDHEN and CDR2 is SYDVKM. Unmatched junction bases numbered 5, after V lost 6 bases and J lost 2 bases. DNA for the CDR3: TGTGCCAGCAGCTTAGCGGGAGGCGTCACAGATACGCAGTATTTT. This gives the protein CASSLAGGVTDTQYF.

The rearrangement uses TRBV7-9 and TRBJ1-1; the match to TRBD1 covers 7 bases. Germline V gene sequence: CDR1 SEHNR, CDR2 FQNEAQ (reference sequence). The CDR3 length is 15 residues. V lost 8 bases, J lost 1 base, and 10 bases stayed unmatched. CDR3 bases: TGTGCCAGCCCCTCAGAGGGACAGCAGAACACTGAAGCTTTCTTT. Translated: CASPSEGQQNTEAFF.

This clone was counted a single time. The CDR3 loop reads CASSWTGSGELFF. As DNA, the CDR3 is TGTGCCAGCAGTTGGACAGGGTCCGGGGAGCTGTTTTTT. The genes are TRBV12-3 or TRBV12-4 and TRBJ2-2, with 8 bases matching TRBD1. CDR3 length equals 13 residues. V was pared by 4 bases and J by 6 bases, with 1 base of the junction left unmatched.

The genes are TRBV4-2 and TRBJ2-7; no clear D. CDR1 is LGHNA, CDR2 YNFKEQ, per germline. The CDR3 has 15 residues. Trimming pared 2 bases from V and 2 bases from J, leaving 13 bases between. CDR3 amino acids: CASSQSQPGTYEQYF. The DNA for the CDR3 is TGTGCCAGCAGCCAAAGCCAACCAGGAACCTACGAGCAGTACTTC.

The chain carries TRBV18 and TRBJ1-5, with 8 nucleotides matching TRBD1. With V trimmed by 6 bases and J by 5 bases, 6 bases remained unmatched. The CDR3 covers 14 residues. Germline CDR1 and CDR2: KGHSH and LQKENI. The CDR3 reads CASSVADRDQPQHF. The CDR3 bases are TGTGCCAGCTCCGTGGCGGACAGGGATCAGCCCCAGCATTTT.

The rearrangement joins TRBV7-2 to TRBJ1-2, with D maybe TRBD1 (5 bases). Trimming removed 5 bases from V and 7 bases from J, with 17 bases in between. This CDR3 is 14 amino acids long. Germline V gives CDR1 SGHTA, CDR2 FQGNSA. CDR3 DNA sequence: TGTGCCAGCAGCCTAAAGGCGGGGGTTAGTGGCTACACCTTC. It yields the protein CASSLKAGVSGYTF.

The chain carries TRBV4-1 and TRBJ2-3; 14 bases match TRBD2. The CDR3 contains 17 residues. Germline CDR1 MGHRA, CDR2 YSYEKL. V lost 6 bases to trimming and J lost 0 bases; unmatched junction nucleotides: 5. DNA for the CDR3: TGCGCCAGCAGGGGACTAGCGGGGGCCTCTAGCACAGATACGCAGTATTTT. Translated: CASRGLAGASSTDTQYF.

The chain combines TRBV5-1 with TRBJ2-1, with D possibly being TRBD1 (7 bases). With 4 bases removed from V and 5 bases from J, the gap between germline ends came to 16 bases. The CDR3 extends over 15 amino acids. Germline values: CDR1 SGHRS, CDR2 YFSETQ. The CDR3 loop is CASSPRQGGNNEQFF. The CDR3 DNA is TGCGCCAGCAGCCCCCGACAGGGCGGGAACAATGAGCAGTTCTTC.

The V gene is TRBV2, the J gene TRBJ2-5, with 9 nucleotides matching TRBD2. V was clipped by 5 bases and J by 1 base; unmatched bases: 11. Germline V gene sequence: CDR1 SNHLY, CDR2 FYNNEI. The CDR3 covers 17 residues. The CDR3 sequence: CASSKERGALSQETQYF. CDR3 DNA: TGTGCCAGCAGTAAAGAGCGGGGGGCCCTAAGCCAAGAGACCCAGTACTTC.

The chain joins TRBV7-2 to TRBJ2-1; D perhaps matches TRBD2 (6 bases). The CDR3 has 17 amino acids. The germline V gene encodes CDR1 SGHTA and CDR2 FQGNSA. With 1 base removed from V and 6 bases from J, the gap between germline ends came to 19 bases. Here the CDR3 reads CASSLVGLPLNGNEQFF. CDR3 nucleotides: TGTGCCAGCAGCTTAGTAGGACTACCTTTGAACGGCAATGAGCAGTTCTTC.